This T cell receptor (beta chain) was observed in a study of vaccination effects on CD4 cells after COVID-19. The method was immunoSEQ multiplex PCR; TCRdb's version includes in-frame clones alone and lacks a portion of them. The table includes nearly 45,000 clones, over 60% detected once. Remarks on this clone: Its antigen is undetermined.

Findings and caveats of the study: In vaccinees who were healthy, merely 1 out of 255 vaccine-induced clones cross-reacted with common cold coronaviruses. Long after vaccination, the clones induced by infection and by vaccine shrank markedly in size.

Subsequent to less than eleven days of culture, CD4+ T cells were isolated. Everyone in the study got two shots of either the BNT162b2 or mRNA-1273 vaccine. This receptor was obtained from a human donor who received a COVID-19 vaccine. Material: CD4+ T cells from PBMCs cultured without peptide, obtained after COVID-19 vaccination.

DNA of the CDR3: TGTGCCAGCAGTTGGAGTGGGGACAGGGCCTATGGCTACACCTTC. Its protein is CASSWSGDRAYGYTF. The V and J genes are TRBV6-6 and TRBJ1-2; 9 nucleotides line up with TRBD1. V lost 4 bases and J lost 4; bases outside the gene matches: 7. The CDR3 loop spans 15 amino acids. Germline loops: CDR1 MNHNY, CDR2 SVGAGI (reference sequence).